The rows below give T cell receptor beta chains drawn from one sample of a study of Ad26.COV2.S vaccination and SARS-CoV-2 variants. Clones were read by immunoSEQ multiplex PCR, and TCRdb kept only the in-frame ones, dropping some. The sample records about 410,000 clones, approximately 86% being singletons. The sample consisted of peripheral blood, taken in a trial of Ad26.COV2.S vaccine versus placebo. The receptor source for this set is a person aged 18 to 59 who received the Ad26.COV2.S COVID-19 vaccine or a placebo. Each CDR3 is given with its conserved first and last residue. Fields, in order: clone size, J gene, V gene, D gene, CDR3 protein, CDR3 DNA. The D gene is left open where the match is weak. Only some rows state a clone size, as once, few, many or a class for expanded clones.

NA | TRBJ1-5 | TRBV5-4 | NA | CASRSSPDNNQPQHF | TGTGCCAGCAGGTCGTCCCCCGACAACAATCAGCCCCAGCATTTT
NA | TRBJ2-5 | TRBV2 | TRBD2 | CASERGAGLETQYF | TGTGCCAGCGAGAGGGGAGCGGGATTGGAGACCCAGTACTTC
once | TRBJ1-5 | TRBV10-3 | TRBD1 | CAVGTDKNQPQHF | TGTGCCGTCGGGACAGACAAAAATCAGCCCCAGCATTTT
NA | TRBJ1-1 | TRBV5-4 | NA | CASSLATEAFF | TGTGCCAGCAGCTTAGCGACTGAAGCTTTCTTT
NA | TRBJ2-5 | TRBV18 | TRBD1 | CASSGTGRETQYF | TGTGCCAGCTCTGGGACAGGGAGAGAGACCCAGTACTTC
NA | TRBJ1-1 | TRBV7-9 | NA | CASSNNRLGIAEAFF | TGTGCCAGCAGCAATAACCGTTTGGGGATCGCTGAAGCTTTCTTT
NA | TRBJ2-2 | TRBV11-1 | NA | CASSWRSGELFF | TGTGCCAGCAGTTGGAGGTCCGGGGAGCTGTTTTTT
NA | TRBJ1-1 | TRBV19 | NA | CASSTPRRGNTEAFF | TGTGCCAGTAGTACCCCCCGGCGTGGGAACACTGAAGCTTTCTTT
few | TRBJ1-4 | TRBV25-1 | NA | CASSESSDEKLFF | TGTGCCAGCAGTGAATCCTCTGATGAAAAACTGTTTTTT
NA | TRBJ1-1 | TRBV10-2 | NA | CASRKGPLSTEAFF | TGCGCCAGCAGGAAAGGACCCCTCTCAACTGAAGCTTTCTTT
once | TRBJ1-4 | TRBV19 | NA | CASRSPGGEKLFF | TGTGCCAGCCGATCTCCGGGGGGGGAAAAACTGTTTTTT
NA | TRBJ2-1 | TRBV10-2 | TRBD2 | CASSEFNSGGEQFF | TGCGCCAGCAGTGAGTTTAATAGCGGGGGTGAGCAGTTCTTC
NA | TRBJ2-3 | TRBV18 | NA | CASSPSGPTDTQYF | TGTGCCAGCTCACCTTCGGGGCCCACAGATACGCAGTATTTT
NA | TRBJ2-7 | TRBV5-1 | NA | CASSNTYEQYF | TGCGCCAGCAGCAATACCTACGAGCAGTACTTC
NA | TRBJ2-2 | TRBV5-1 | NA | CASSLVGNTGELFF | TGCGCCAGCAGCTTGGTAGGGAACACCGGGGAGCTGTTTTTT
NA | TRBJ1-6 | TRBV9 | TRBD1 | CASSTSRDRGANSPLHF | TGTGCCAGCAGCACGTCCCGGGACAGGGGAGCTAATTCACCCCTCCACTTT
few | TRBJ1-1 | TRBV11-1 | NA | CASTQTGQQAFF | TGTGCCAGCACCCAGACGGGACAACAAGCTTTCTTT
NA | TRBJ1-2 | TRBV12-3/TRBV12-4 | NA | CASTTRYNGYTF | TGTGCCAGCACCACCAGGTATAATGGCTACACCTTC
few | TRBJ2-1 | TRBV7-2 | NA | CASSLAGQSYNEQFF | TGTGCCAGCAGCTTAGCTGGACAGAGTTACAATGAGCAGTTCTTC
NA | TRBJ2-7 | TRBV4-1 | TRBD2 | CASSQGYFGGFSYEQYF | TGCGCCAGCAGCCAAGGTTACTTCGGGGGGTTTTCCTACGAGCAGTACTTC
NA | TRBJ1-3 | TRBV3-1/TRBV3-2 | TRBD1 | CASSYRGKGPSGNTIYF | TGTGCCAGCAGCTACAGGGGGAAAGGGCCTTCTGGAAACACCATATATTTT
NA | TRBJ2-5 | TRBV3-1/TRBV3-2 | TRBD1 | CASSQRTGGSSETQYF | TGTGCCAGCAGCCAACGGACAGGGGGGTCGAGTGAGACCCAGTACTTC
NA | TRBJ1-1 | TRBV5-6 | NA | CATSTTITDTEAFF | TGTGCCACTTCCACTACCATAACGGACACTGAAGCTTTCTTT
NA | TRBJ2-7 | TRBV27 | NA | CASSLEGLSYEQYF | TGTGCCAGCAGTTTGGAAGGCCTCTCCTACGAGCAGTACTTC
NA | TRBJ1-4 | TRBV7-9 | NA | CASSLGAAGEKLFF | TGTGCCAGCAGCTTAGGGGCAGCGGGCGAAAAACTGTTTTTT
few | TRBJ1-2 | TRBV27 | NA | CASSLGAGSYGYTF | TGTGCCAGCAGTTTAGGAGCCGGGAGCTATGGCTACACCTTC
NA | TRBJ1-2 | TRBV4-1 | TRBD1 | CASSQVGGDRDGYTF | TGCGCCAGCAGCCAAGTGGGCGGGGACAGGGATGGCTACACCTTC